A selection of T cell receptor beta chains follows, all from one sample in a study of monozygotic twins with inflammatory bowel disease. TCRdb re-called the 5' RACE reads; every CDR3 protein appears as one record, without DNA. The sample is made up of fewer than 450,000 distinct CDR3 sequences, and the top ten hold 2.6% of it. Sequencing was carried out using blood. The receptors were sampled from a human donor with ulcerative colitis or Crohn's disease, or a healthy co-twin of an affected twin (not recorded which). Each CDR3 is given with its conserved first and last residue. The order of the fields is V gene, CDR3 length, J gene, CDR3 protein.

V: TRBV5-1
length: 13
J: TRBJ2-7
CDR3: CASSVGPPYEQYF

V: TRBV12-3/TRBV12-4
length: 15
J: TRBJ1-5
CDR3: CASSFLRDGGQPQHF

V: TRBV6-2/TRBV6-3
length: 14
J: TRBJ1-3
CDR3: CASSYGAPGNTIYF

V: TRBV9
length: 17
J: TRBJ2-1
CDR3: CASSLRQAVGGGNEQFF

V: TRBV20-1
length: 16
J: TRBJ2-1
CDR3: CSARNLAGGADNEQFF

V: TRBV3-1
length: 14
J: TRBJ1-6
CDR3: CASSPRGRNSPLHF

V: TRBV10-3
length: 15
J: TRBJ2-3
CDR3: CAIMRERAGFNTQYF

V: TRBV20-1
length: 14
J: TRBJ1-5
CDR3: CSARSDRSNQPQHF

V: TRBV7-9
length: 15
J: TRBJ2-7
CDR3: CASAPTSQDKYEQYF

V: TRBV7-2
length: 17
J: TRBJ2-3
CDR3: CASSSGQRKNSTDTQYF

V: TRBV7-9
length: 15
J: TRBJ2-4
CDR3: CASSFPGLVENIQYF

V: TRBV29-1
length: 14
J: TRBJ2-2
CDR3: CSVGRGANTGELFF

V: TRBV7-2
length: 14
J: TRBJ2-1
CDR3: CASSSEPGHFVQFF

V: TRBV18
length: 15
J: TRBJ2-7
CDR3: CASSPLSGQNYEQYF

V: TRBV12-5
length: 12
J: TRBJ2-5
CDR3: CASAGVGETQYF

V: TRBV7-6
length: 13
J: TRBJ2-1
CDR3: CASSLALGRREFF

V: TRBV18
length: 15
J: TRBJ1-3
CDR3: CASSPPGGGENTIYF

V: TRBV5-1
length: 11
J: TRBJ1-1
CDR3: CASRGGVEAFF

V: TRBV4-3
length: 16
J: TRBJ1-1
CDR3: CASSQDYPGAYAEAFF

V: TRBV24-1
length: 13
J: TRBJ1-6
CDR3: CATRGQGDSPLHF

V: TRBV5-1
length: 12
J: TRBJ1-2
CDR3: CASSLEGVGYTF

V: TRBV20-1
length: 16
J: TRBJ1-4
CDR3: CSARVTGDPTNEKLFF

V: TRBV5-6
length: 15
J: TRBJ2-7
CDR3: CASSQGLAGVDEQYF

V: TRBV5-1
length: 14
J: TRBJ2-3
CDR3: CASSLAEEADTQYF

V: TRBV12-3/TRBV12-4
length: 14
J: TRBJ2-1
CDR3: CASSRDRAHNEQFF